Sequencing of this T cell receptor (beta chain) was carried out in a study of naive and memory T cell subsets. Study-wide results and limits: Potentially, T cell activation and differentiation skew this RNA-based measurement.

The SP2 primer and nested alpha and beta constant region primers amplified ligated cDNA in four rounds. For blood and skin samples, reverse transcription used TCR alpha and beta constant primers. TCRdb reanalysed the 5' RACE reads using MiXCR and keeps one entry per CDR3 protein. The sample gives over 45,000 distinct CDR3 sequences, 4.7% of which show up once; 0.75% to 0.9% is in the top ten. This CDR3 is built from 12 residues. The germline V gene has CDR1 MDHEN and CDR2 SYDVKM. V lost 3 bases and J 3 bases, leaving 6 bases between the germline ends. TCR cDNA received a 3' ligated oligonucleotide that carried a UMI. Whole-blood samples were over 2 ml of peripheral blood from healthy adult volunteers. Ten or more counts support this clonotype. Its antigen remains unidentified.

The origin of this receptor is a female donor in good health. The chain combines TRBV28 with TRBJ2-7; D remains unclear. Written as DNA, the CDR3 is TGTGCCAGCAGTTTGTTCTTCTACGAGCAGTACTTC. Protein: CASSLFFYEQYF.